This T cell receptor (beta chain) was found in a study of blood T cell repertoires in COVID-19. About the study: Sources were T cells, B-cell-depleted T cells, or PBMCs; the material itself was cDNA or gDNA.

This CDR3 is built from 12 residues. Germline V gene data show CDR1 as MGHDK and CDR2 as SYGVNS. The ends were cut back, 6 bases at V and 7 bases at J, with 10 bases in the middle. Clones were sequenced by immunoSEQ multiplex PCR, and TCRdb holds only the in-frame ones, with some missing. This sample yields about 73,000 clones, of which over 70% are seen a single time; less than 6.5% belongs to the top ten. This clone was counted between two and nine times. Material for sequencing was peripheral blood. The receptor was derived from a man aged 50-60 years with active COVID-19. This chain connects TRBV25-1 to TRBJ2-1; D gene ambiguous. CDR3 coding DNA: TGTGCCAGCAGCCTAGAAGTGAATGAGCAGTTCTTC. This encodes CASSLEVNEQFF.